This TCR beta chain was captured by sequencing in a study of blood T cell repertoires in COVID-19. Enrolled during active infection, Seattle patients were then followed longitudinally. TCRdb keeps only in-frame clones here, not all; method: immunoSEQ multiplex PCR. The table lists about 130,000 clones, about 74% of them singletons. J was trimmed by 4 bases and V by 2 bases; bases with no gene match: 7. The CDR3 totals 16 residues. Germline assignment: CDR1 MNHEY and CDR2 SMNVEV (reference sequence). V and J are TRBV27 and TRBJ2-1; 8 nucleotides match TRBD1. The source is an older man with COVID-19, enrolled during active disease. The sequenced sample consisted of peripheral blood. The CDR3 loop is CASSLTPGQAYNEQFF. CDR3 bases: TGTGCCAGCAGTTTAACGCCGGGACAGGCATACAATGAGCAGTTCTTC.